A single sample gave rise to the 10 T cell receptor beta chains below, sequenced in a study of blood T cell repertoires in COVID-19. Profiling relied on immunoSEQ multiplex PCR, and the TCRdb table lists in-frame clones only, not all of them. The sample has around 250,000 clones, 89% seen once. Specimen: peripheral blood. These TCRs come from a woman in her forties who had recovered from COVID-19.

This chain joins TRBV5-1 and TRBJ2-1; 8 nucleotides match TRBD2. The CDR3 sequence is 15 residues long. Germline CDR1 reads SGHRS; CDR2 reads YFSETQ. With 4 bases clipped from V and 5 bases from J, the junction kept 8 bases outside the gene matches. CDR3 protein: CASSPIAGLDNEQFF. CDR3 DNA: TGCGCCAGCAGCCCCATAGCGGGACTCGACAATGAGCAGTTCTTC.

The chain is built from TRBV19 and TRBJ1-2; weak D call: TRBD1 (5 bases). V lost 0 bases to trimming and J lost 0 bases, with 17 bases between them. The CDR3 has 18 amino acids. The germline gives CDR1 LNHDA, CDR2 SQIVND (reference sequence). The CDR3 loop reads CASSIEGGSSFANYGYTF. The CDR3 bases are TGTGCCAGTAGTATAGAGGGGGGGTCCAGCTTCGCTAACTATGGCTACACCTTC.

The chain employs TRBV11-3 and TRBJ2-1; TRBD1 agrees at 7 bases. The CDR3 runs 15 residues. The germline V gene has CDR1 SGHNT and CDR2 YENEEA. With 5 bases clipped from V and 6 bases from J, the junction kept 10 bases outside the gene matches. This chain's CDR3 is CASSNHETGPNEQFF. In DNA, the CDR3 is TGTGCCAGCAGCAACCATGAGACAGGGCCCAATGAGCAGTTCTTC.

The chain links TRBV3-1 (or the pseudogene TRBV3-2) to TRBJ2-1; 9 nucleotides match TRBD1. Unmatched junction bases numbered 5, after V lost 4 bases and J lost 4 bases. The CDR3 has 15 residues. Germline assignment: CDR1 LGHDT and CDR2 YNNKEL (reference sequence). CDR3 DNA: TGTGCCAGCAGCCCCCGGGACAGGGCGTACAATGAGCAGTTCTTC. It yields the protein CASSPRDRAYNEQFF.

The V and J genes are TRBV10-2 and TRBJ1-3; no reliable D call. Germline V gene lookup returns CDR1 WSHSY and CDR2 SAAADI. This CDR3 contains 13 residues. V was clipped by 7 bases and J by 0 bases, with 7 bases between them. CDR3 sequence (DNA): TGCGCCAGCATAGAGAACTCTGGAAACACCATATATTTT. This translates into CASIENSGNTIYF.

The chain uses TRBV27 and TRBJ2-3, with D possibly matching TRBD1 (6 bases). Germline CDR1 MNHEY, CDR2 SMNVEV (reference sequence). The CDR3 runs to 14 residues. V shed 5 bases and J shed 1 base, with 10 bases lying between them. This CDR3 reads CASSPRTGTDTQYF. CDR3 in DNA: TGTGCCAGCAGTCCGCGGACAGGCACAGATACGCAGTATTTT.

This chain joins TRBV7-8 and TRBJ2-1, with D possibly TRBD2 on 5 matching bases. The CDR3 spans 17 residues. CDR1 and CDR2 (germline): SGHVS, FQNEAQ. Trimming removed 2 bases at V and 3 bases at J, with 17 bases between. The CDR3 DNA is TGTGCCAGCAGCTTATATATCGTGGCTAGCAGCTACAATGAGCAGTTCTTC. Its protein is CASSLYIVASSYNEQFF.

As concerns this clone: At one boundary the junction diverges from the germline segment, which might be a read error. The V call is TRBV3-1 (or the pseudogene TRBV3-2), the J call TRBJ2-7, with 8 bases that match TRBD2. Germline V gene sequence: CDR1 LGHDT, CDR2 YNNKEL (reference sequence). The length of the CDR3 is 16 residues. In DNA form, the CDR3 reads TGTGCCAGCAGCCCAGACTGGGCGGGAGGCTCCGACGAGCAGTACTTC. Its translation: CASSPDWAGGSDEQYF.

The rearrangement joins TRBV19 to TRBJ2-3; tentatively, D is TRBD1 (6 bases). V lost 9 bases and J 0 bases, leaving 7 bases between the germline ends. CDR1 LNHDA and CDR2 SQIVND come from the germline V gene (reference sequence). There are 12 residues in the CDR3. DNA of the CDR3: TGTGCCAGCCAGGGGAGCACAGATACGCAGTATTTT. Translated, it gives CASQGSTDTQYF.

CDR3 amino acids: CAWSVQGPTEAFF. CDR3 in DNA: TGTGCCTGGAGTGTACAGGGCCCCACTGAAGCTTTCTTT. The chain recombines TRBV30 with TRBJ1-1; the D gene is possibly TRBD1 (6 bases). Germline-derived CDR1 and CDR2 are GTSNPN and SVGIG (reference sequence). V lost 0 bases and J 4 bases, leaving 9 bases between the germline ends. The CDR3 is 13 amino acids.